The clone carrying this T cell receptor (beta chain) was seen a single time. Constant-region reverse primers amplified full-length variable regions, followed by semi-nested Nested Universal Primer A PCR. TCRdb redid the calling of the 5' RACE reads with MiXCR, one entry per CDR3 protein. The table shows about 6,000 distinct CDR3 sequences, with nearly 60% occurring only once. The CDR3 loop spans 15 amino acids. Looked up from germline, CDR1 is SGHTA and CDR2 is FQGNSA. The V segment lost 5 bases and the J segment 1 base; nucleotides outside the gene matches: 3. The sequenced sample was naive CD4+ T cells sorted from blood. Subset specified: naive CD4+ T cells, CD4+CD45RA+CD25-. This sequence was found in a female donor with breast cancer. The chain carries TRBV7-2 and TRBJ2-7, with 12 positions matching TRBD2. This CDR3 is CASSPTSGRSYEQYF. As DNA, the CDR3 is TGTGCCAGCAGCCCCACTAGCGGGAGGTCCTACGAGCAGTACTTC.